This TCR beta chain stems from a study of beta chain features in type 1 diabetes. Study-wide points: Cells carrying high TCR expression could end up over-represented when cDNA is sequenced.

cDNA synthesis used the whole RNA isolate, giving expressed TCRB sequences. Data came from immunoSEQ multiplex PCR; TCRdb stores just in-frame clones and leaves some out. The profile shows under 900,000 clones, roughly 16% of them singletons. This clone showed up just a few times. Its target is unknown. Specimen: naive CD4+ T cells from blood. This TCR was recovered from a woman aged 18-29 years in good health.

The CDR3 sequence is CSASLDEQFF. In nucleotides, the CDR3 is TGCAGTGCTAGTTTGGATGAGCAGTTCTTC. The J gene is TRBJ2-1, the V gene TRBV20-1; D unclear. The CDR3 covers 10 residues. CDR1 and CDR2 from the germline V gene are DFQATT and SNEGSKA (reference sequence). V lost 3 bases and J lost 8, with 5 bases in between.